Listed below are T cell receptor beta chains from one sample, sequenced in a study of blood T cell repertoires in COVID-19. The assay was immunoSEQ multiplex PCR, and TCRdb's table has in-frame clones only and misses some. The sample includes roughly 410,000 clones, about nine tenths of them seen just once. The sequenced material came from peripheral blood. These receptors all stem from a middle-aged woman with COVID-19, enrolled during active disease. CDR3s include the opening cysteine and the closing phenylalanine or tryptophan. The order of the fields is clone size, J gene, V gene, D gene, CDR3 protein, CDR3 DNA. D genes are given only for firm matches. Some rows have no size entry. The others give once, few or many, or a class for an expanded clone.

clone_size: .; j_call: TRBJ1-4; v_call: TRBV6-1; d_call: TRBD1; cdr3_aa: CASSEYGGTGGEKLFF; cdr3_nt: TGTGCCAGCAGTGAATACGGCGGGACAGGGGGGGAAAAACTGTTTTTT
clone_size: .; j_call: TRBJ1-1; v_call: TRBV29-1; d_call: .; cdr3_aa: CSVDGRRETEAFF; cdr3_nt: TGCAGCGTTGATGGCCGGCGGGAGACTGAAGCTTTCTTT
clone_size: .; j_call: TRBJ1-2; v_call: TRBV12-3/TRBV12-4; d_call: .; cdr3_aa: CASSFRTDGYTF; cdr3_nt: TGTGCCAGCAGTTTCCGGACAGATGGCTACACCTTC
clone_size: .; j_call: TRBJ1-2; v_call: TRBV4-2; d_call: TRBD1; cdr3_aa: CASSQATRDRGRDYTF; cdr3_nt: TGTGCCAGCAGCCAAGCCACCCGGGACAGGGGGCGCGACTACACCTTC
clone_size: .; j_call: TRBJ2-5; v_call: TRBV14; d_call: .; cdr3_aa: CASSQDWRRTQYF; cdr3_nt: TGTGCCAGCAGCCAAGATTGGCGGCGGACCCAGTACTTC
clone_size: .; j_call: TRBJ1-3; v_call: TRBV18; d_call: .; cdr3_aa: CASSPLSSRGSGNTIYF; cdr3_nt: TGTGCCAGCTCACCACTCTCAAGTCGGGGCTCTGGAAACACCATATATTTT
clone_size: .; j_call: TRBJ1-1; v_call: TRBV6-5; d_call: .; cdr3_aa: CASSPSSGETEAFF; cdr3_nt: TGTGCCAGCAGCCCCTCCAGCGGGGAGACTGAAGCTTTCTTT
clone_size: .; j_call: TRBJ1-1; v_call: TRBV7-7; d_call: .; cdr3_aa: CAVGPGEETEAFF; cdr3_nt: TGTGCCGTAGGACCAGGGGAAGAAACTGAAGCTTTCTTT
clone_size: .; j_call: TRBJ1-4; v_call: TRBV5-6; d_call: .; cdr3_aa: CASSLARGPFTHEKLFF; cdr3_nt: TGTGCCAGCAGCTTGGCCCGAGGGCCGTTTACCCATGAAAAACTGTTTTTT
clone_size: few; j_call: TRBJ2-7; v_call: TRBV27; d_call: .; cdr3_aa: CASSSPGTESRREYF; cdr3_nt: TGTGCCAGCAGTTCCCCCGGGACAGAGTCAAGGAGGGAGTACTTC
clone_size: .; j_call: TRBJ2-7; v_call: TRBV7-2; d_call: .; cdr3_aa: CASSRRRTERYEQYF; cdr3_nt: TGTGCCAGCAGCAGGCGACGTACAGAACGCTACGAGCAGTACTTC
clone_size: .; j_call: TRBJ1-2; v_call: TRBV28; d_call: TRBD1; cdr3_aa: CASSRQGNGGYTF; cdr3_nt: TGTGCCAGCAGCCGACAGGGGAACGGCGGCTACACCTTC
clone_size: .; j_call: TRBJ1-5; v_call: TRBV15; d_call: .; cdr3_aa: CATSRDPGGDQPQHF; cdr3_nt: TGTGCCACCAGCAGAGATCCCGGGGGGGACCAGCCCCAGCATTTT
clone_size: .; j_call: TRBJ1-6; v_call: TRBV5-4; d_call: .; cdr3_aa: CASSLESRVGSPLHF; cdr3_nt: TGTGCCAGCAGCTTGGAGAGCAGGGTGGGATCACCCCTCCACTTT
clone_size: .; j_call: TRBJ2-4; v_call: TRBV28; d_call: .; cdr3_aa: CASIPSAKNIQYF; cdr3_nt: TGTGCCAGCATCCCTTCGGCCAAAAACATTCAGTACTTC
clone_size: .; j_call: TRBJ2-2; v_call: TRBV30; d_call: TRBD2; cdr3_aa: CAWKQFGLAGGLNTGELFF; cdr3_nt: TGTGCCTGGAAGCAATTCGGACTAGCGGGAGGCCTGAACACCGGGGAGCTGTTTTTT
clone_size: few; j_call: TRBJ1-1; v_call: TRBV4-3; d_call: .; cdr3_aa: CASSPSAGGRTEAFF; cdr3_nt: TGCGCCAGCAGCCCCTCAGCGGGGGGCAGAACTGAAGCTTTCTTT
clone_size: .; j_call: TRBJ2-7; v_call: TRBV7-2; d_call: TRBD1; cdr3_aa: CASSPGQPGSGYEQYF; cdr3_nt: TGTGCCAGCAGCCCGGGACAGCCCGGTAGTGGTTACGAGCAGTACTTC
clone_size: .; j_call: TRBJ2-1; v_call: TRBV3-1/TRBV3-2; d_call: .; cdr3_aa: CASSQGLLVVEAYNEQFF; cdr3_nt: TGTGCCAGCAGCCAAGGACTTTTGGTCGTAGAAGCCTACAATGAGCAGTTCTTC
clone_size: .; j_call: TRBJ2-7; v_call: TRBV29-1; d_call: TRBD1; cdr3_aa: CSVPRDRSYGRSYEQYF; cdr3_nt: TGCAGCGTCCCCCGGGACAGGTCATATGGCAGGTCCTACGAGCAGTACTTC
clone_size: .; j_call: TRBJ1-2; v_call: TRBV19; d_call: .; cdr3_aa: CASSESWEGYGYTF; cdr3_nt: TGTGCCAGTAGTGAATCTTGGGAGGGGTATGGCTACACCTTC
clone_size: .; j_call: TRBJ1-2; v_call: TRBV7-2; d_call: .; cdr3_aa: CASSLGGLWGYGYTF; cdr3_nt: TGTGCCAGCAGCTTAGGGGGACTATGGGGCTATGGCTACACCTTC
clone_size: .; j_call: TRBJ2-6; v_call: TRBV6-1; d_call: .; cdr3_aa: CASSEQGSAGANVLTF; cdr3_nt: TGTGCCAGCAGTGAACAGGGGTCGGCCGGGGCCAACGTCCTGACTTTC
clone_size: .; j_call: TRBJ2-7; v_call: TRBV30; d_call: .; cdr3_aa: CAWSREALHSYEQYF; cdr3_nt: TGTGCCTGGAGTAGGGAGGCGCTGCACTCCTACGAGCAGTACTTC
clone_size: .; j_call: TRBJ2-1; v_call: TRBV6-5; d_call: TRBD1; cdr3_aa: CASSYILVTGVNEQFF; cdr3_nt: TGTGCCAGCAGTTACATCTTGGTAACAGGGGTCAATGAGCAGTTCTTC
clone_size: .; j_call: TRBJ2-5; v_call: TRBV7-2; d_call: TRBD2; cdr3_aa: CASSQLAKTQYF; cdr3_nt: TGTGCCAGCAGCCAACTAGCGAAGACCCAGTACTTC
clone_size: .; j_call: TRBJ2-5; v_call: TRBV7-6; d_call: TRBD2; cdr3_aa: CASSYPWEREGVLETQYF; cdr3_nt: TGTGCCAGCAGCTACCCCTGGGAGCGGGAGGGCGTATTAGAGACCCAGTACTTC
clone_size: .; j_call: TRBJ2-7; v_call: TRBV29-1; d_call: TRBD1; cdr3_aa: CSVATGAYEQYF; cdr3_nt: TGCAGCGTAGCGACAGGGGCCTACGAGCAGTACTTC